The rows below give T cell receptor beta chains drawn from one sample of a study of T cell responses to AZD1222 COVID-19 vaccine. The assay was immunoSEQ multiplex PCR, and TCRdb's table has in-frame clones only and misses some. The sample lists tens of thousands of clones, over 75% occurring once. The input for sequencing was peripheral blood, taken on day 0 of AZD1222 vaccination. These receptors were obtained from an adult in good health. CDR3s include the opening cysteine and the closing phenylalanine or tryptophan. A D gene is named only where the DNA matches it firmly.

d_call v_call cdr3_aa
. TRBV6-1 CASSDLDGYNSPLHF
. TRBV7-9 CASSFPGRSEAFF
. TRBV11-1 CASSRGQRGYGYTF
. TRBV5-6 CASSPGGGGAFYEQYF
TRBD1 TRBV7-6 CASSMTDRGLTYGYTF
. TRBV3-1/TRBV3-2 CASSQFGTNEKLFF
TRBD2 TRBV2 CASRGPSGRAKEQYF
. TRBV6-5 CASSYSADLMDEQFF
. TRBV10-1 CASSVGFSTEAFF
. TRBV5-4 CASSSGGPFAAQYF
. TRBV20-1 CSAGLYNEQFF
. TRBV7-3 CASSPGGPLNTEAFF
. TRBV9 CASSAEVHGYTF
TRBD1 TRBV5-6 CASSLEGTGSRTDTQYF
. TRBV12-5 CASGLGRGDYEQYF
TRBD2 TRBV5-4 CASSFWGLGPHYEQYF
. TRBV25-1 CASSQGVGEKLFF
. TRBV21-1 CASSTSSSYNSPLHF
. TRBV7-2 CASSSGLGYTF
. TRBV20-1 CSASERSYSPLHF
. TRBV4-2 CASSQESRADYGYTF
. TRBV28 CASRSVRHDGYTF
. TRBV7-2 CASSLNAGLDEQYF
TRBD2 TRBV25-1 CASSLGLAGYEQFF
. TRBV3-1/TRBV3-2 CASRSGPGEQFF
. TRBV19 CASTQGRGGNQPQHF
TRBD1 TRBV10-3 CAISEGGTGKSGANVLTF
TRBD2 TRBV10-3 CAISESIIGLAGREQFF
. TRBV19 CASSIGGPNQPQHF
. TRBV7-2 CASSMTVGYTF
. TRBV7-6 CASSRRSGVSSYEQYF
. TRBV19 CATQDDSYNSPLHF
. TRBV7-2 CASSLMRTTYNEQFF
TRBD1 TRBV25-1 CASSSGTGWSPLHF
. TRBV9 CASSVAGVAGDTQYF
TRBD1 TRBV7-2 CASSYRAGGQPQHF
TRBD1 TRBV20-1 CSASRDRVSYEQYF
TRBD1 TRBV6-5 CASSYSGQGDYGYTF
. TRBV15 CATRGWNTEAFF
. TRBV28 CASSSHTGQTRSTEAFF
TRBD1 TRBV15 CATSRDPGGGSTGYGYTF
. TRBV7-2 CASSLEVNQPQHF
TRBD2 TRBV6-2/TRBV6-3 CASSHSGRAGFF
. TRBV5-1 CASSLGATKAFF
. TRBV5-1 CASSPGRGRSTEAFF